The rows below give T cell receptor beta chains drawn from one sample of a study of blood T cell repertoires in COVID-19. Repertoires were generated with immunoSEQ multiplex PCR, while TCRdb's copy carries only in-frame clones and drops some. Among approximately 250,000 clones, roughly 82% were seen once, and the ten largest hold approximately 6%. The sequenced material came from peripheral blood. The receptors shown here come from a woman older than 75 with COVID-19, enrolled during active disease. Both conserved end residues are part of each CDR3. The D gene is left open where the match is weak. Where a row states a size, it is once, few, many or the class of an expanded clone; other rows omit it.

>NA|TRBJ1-3|TRBV2|NA
TGTGCCAGCGGAGGTCGGTTTTCTGGAAACACCATATATTTT
CASGGRFSGNTIYF
>NA|TRBJ1-2|TRBV28|NA
TGTGCCAGCAGTTTCCCCCTAGGATTATCCTATGGCTACACCTTC
CASSFPLGLSYGYTF
>NA|TRBJ1-6|TRBV6-5|NA
TGTGCCAGCACCCCAACAGGGCCTAATTCACCCCTCCACTTT
CASTPTGPNSPLHF
>NA|TRBJ1-6|TRBV24-1|NA
TGTGCCACCAGTGATTCGAGGCGGCAGGGAAATTCACCCCTCCACTTT
CATSDSRRQGNSPLHF
>TRBD1|TRBJ2-5|TRBV7-2|NA
TGTGCCAGCAGCTTCCGGGACAGGGGCCCCCAAGAGACCCAGTACTTC
CASSFRDRGPQETQYF
>TRBD1|TRBJ2-1|TRBV18|once
TGTGCCAGCTCACCCCCCGGGACAGGGGCCTCCTACAATGAGCAGTTCTTC
CASSPPGTGASYNEQFF
>NA|TRBJ1-1|TRBV10-3|NA
TGTGCCATCAGTGAGGGGAGTGATGAAGCTTTCTTT
CAISEGSDEAFF
>NA|TRBJ1-6|TRBV28|NA
TGTGCCAGCAGTTTAGCCGAGAATTCACCCCTCCACTTT
CASSLAENSPLHF
>NA|TRBJ2-2|TRBV19|NA
TGTGCCAGTAGTATTTCATTCGGCGGGCCCGGGGAGCTGTTTTTT
CASSISFGGPGELFF
>NA|TRBJ2-1|TRBV27|NA
TGTGCCAGCAGCCGTTTACCTACCTCCTACAATGAGCAGTTCTTC
CASSRLPTSYNEQFF
>NA|TRBJ2-1|TRBV5-1|NA
TGCGCCAGCAGCTTGGGACTGACGAACAATGAGCAGTTCTTC
CASSLGLTNNEQFF
>TRBD1|TRBJ1-2|TRBV5-1|few
TGCGCCAGCAGCTCGGGGACAGGGGCTAACTATGGCTACACCTTC
CASSSGTGANYGYTF
>TRBD2|TRBJ2-3|TRBV5-1|NA
TGCGCCAGCAGCTCGACTAGCGGCACAGATACGCAGTATTTT
CASSSTSGTDTQYF
>NA|TRBJ2-6|TRBV7-7|NA
TGTGCTAGCAGCTTAGAATTTGAGGGCATCGGCTCTGGGGCCAACGTCCTGACTTTC
CASSLEFEGIGSGANVLTF
>NA|TRBJ2-1|TRBV18|NA
TGTGCCAGCTCACCCCTCGACACAGACTCCTACAATGAGCAGTTCTTC
CASSPLDTDSYNEQFF
>NA|TRBJ1-3|TRBV29-1|NA
TGCAGCGCATCCTGGAGCTCTGGAAACACCATATATTTT
CSASWSSGNTIYF
>TRBD1|TRBJ1-2|TRBV28|few
TGTGCCAGCAGTTTATATCAGATTACGAGGGACAGGCAGTCGTATGGCTACACCTTC
CASSLYQITRDRQSYGYTF